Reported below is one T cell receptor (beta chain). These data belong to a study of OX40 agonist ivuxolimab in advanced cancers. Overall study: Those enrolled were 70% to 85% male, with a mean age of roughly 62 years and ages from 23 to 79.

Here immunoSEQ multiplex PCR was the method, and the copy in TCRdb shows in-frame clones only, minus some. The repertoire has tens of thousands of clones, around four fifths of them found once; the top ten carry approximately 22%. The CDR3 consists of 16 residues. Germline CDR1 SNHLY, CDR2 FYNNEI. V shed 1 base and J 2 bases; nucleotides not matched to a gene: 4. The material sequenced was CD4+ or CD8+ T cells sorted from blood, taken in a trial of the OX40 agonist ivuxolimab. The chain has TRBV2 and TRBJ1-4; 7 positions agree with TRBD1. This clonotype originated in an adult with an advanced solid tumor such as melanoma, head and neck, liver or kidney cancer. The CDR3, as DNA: TGTGCCAGCAGTGAAGGACAGGGAGTTACTAATGAAAAACTGTTTTTT. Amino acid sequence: CASSEGQGVTNEKLFF.